This T cell receptor beta chain was recorded in a study of siplizumab effects on memory and regulatory T cells. Study-level findings and limits: No naive or memory phenotype could be assigned to roughly 75-97% of proliferating clones. Apparently more diverse than memory cells, naive T cells also seemed major alloresponse contributors.

Every sample had 80,000 to 100,000 of its TCR templates assayed. Clones were read by immunoSEQ multiplex PCR, and TCRdb kept only the in-frame ones, dropping some. The table lists about 100,000 clones, 85% to 95% of them singletons. Regarding this clone: Its specificity is not known.

The CDR3 is 15 amino acids. Germline V lookup: CDR1 SGHAT, CDR2 FQNNGV. The trim removed 5 bases at V and 7 bases at J, leaving 12 bases unmatched. The chain joins TRBV11-2 to TRBJ2-7, with TRBD2 matching 9 bases. The sequence derives from a human donor in good health. Material: non-Treg CD4+ T cells sorted from blood. The CDR3 nucleotides are TGTGCCAGCAGCCCTGCAGCGGGAGGCTCCCGGGAGCAGTACTTC. Its protein is CASSPAAGGSREQYF.